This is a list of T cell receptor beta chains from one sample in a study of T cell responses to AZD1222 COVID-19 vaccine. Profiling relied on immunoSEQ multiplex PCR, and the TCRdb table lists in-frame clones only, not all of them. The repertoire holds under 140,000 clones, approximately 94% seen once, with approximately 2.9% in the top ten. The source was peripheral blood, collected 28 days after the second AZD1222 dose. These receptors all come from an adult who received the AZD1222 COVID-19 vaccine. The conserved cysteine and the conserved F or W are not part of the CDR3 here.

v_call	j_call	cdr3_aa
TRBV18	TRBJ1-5	ASSQDRGDQPQH
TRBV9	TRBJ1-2	ASSVDQGPLRGYT
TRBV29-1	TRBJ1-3	SVAKIGQGASTIY
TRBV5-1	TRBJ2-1	ASSGTSGGRNEQF
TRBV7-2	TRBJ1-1	ASSLTGTGVGGTEAF
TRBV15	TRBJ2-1	ATSREAGPYNEQF
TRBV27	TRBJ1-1	ASSFGMNTEAF
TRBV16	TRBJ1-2	ASSQYQQGVRGYT
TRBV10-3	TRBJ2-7	AISESKDSYEQY
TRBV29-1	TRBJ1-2	SVDHGQGLGYT
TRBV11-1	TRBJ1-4	ASSLETGTGHEKLF
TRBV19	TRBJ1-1	ASSKTLGQAQNTEAF
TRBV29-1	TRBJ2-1	SVYGAVTTGGNEQF
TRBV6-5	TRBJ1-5	ASRDRVGNQPQH
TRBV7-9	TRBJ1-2	ASSSRVRGYGYT
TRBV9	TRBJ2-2	ASSFRAGNTGELF
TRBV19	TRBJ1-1	ASSISGTGGTEAF
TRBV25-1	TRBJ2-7	ASRPSGGGSYEQY
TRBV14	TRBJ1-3	ASSQDFGRAIGGNTIY
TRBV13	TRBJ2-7	ASSPEGTYEQY
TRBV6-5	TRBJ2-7	ASSYLPGGGEQY
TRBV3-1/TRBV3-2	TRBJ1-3	ASSPRVAGNTIY
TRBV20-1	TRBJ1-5	SASEGASNQPQH
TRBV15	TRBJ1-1	ATSPRTGGAEAF
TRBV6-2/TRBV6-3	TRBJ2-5	ASSPRRLPRRETQY
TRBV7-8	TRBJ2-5	ASSLARVVGGRQETQY
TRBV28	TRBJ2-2	ASKPGLQGAGELF
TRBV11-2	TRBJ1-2	ASSLPSGGGRYGYT
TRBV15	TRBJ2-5	ATSREPTGYQETQY
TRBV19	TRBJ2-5	ASSNGAGPQETQY
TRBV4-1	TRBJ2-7	ASSQLPSLTYEQY
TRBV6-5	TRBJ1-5	ASSYDSSRQPQH
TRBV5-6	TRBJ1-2	ASSSWGSGYGYT
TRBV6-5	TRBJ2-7	ASSYSGTFPYEQY